A single sample is the source of the 15 T cell receptor beta chains below, sequenced in a study of Graves' ophthalmopathy and Graves' hyperthyroidism. The sequenced template was RNA, covering the TCR beta CDR3 region. First-round RT-PCR employed HTBI primers, with a second-round multiplex PCR after it. MiXCR, run by TCRdb on the multiplex PCR reads, gives a single entry per CDR3 protein. The repertoire holds about 400,000 distinct CDR3 sequences, less than 20% seen once, with about 7% in the top ten. The sample consisted of peripheral blood. The receptors derive from a young woman with stable Graves' hyperthyroidism.

This clonotype was counted between two and nine times. The J gene is TRBJ1-1, the V gene TRBV19; D unresolved. Trimming took off 4 bases at V and 10 bases at J, with 16 bases between the two ends. Germline CDR1 is LNHDA and CDR2 is SQIVND (reference sequence). CDR3 length equals 13 residues. The DNA for the CDR3 is TGTGCCAGTAGTACAGTAGGTTCGGCAGTAGCTTTCTTT. Protein: CASSTVGSAVAFF.

This clonotype was picked up many times. The chain carries TRBV27 and TRBJ1-2, with TRBD1 matching 7 bases. The germline gives CDR1 MNHEY, CDR2 SMNVEV (reference sequence). The CDR3 is made up of 16 amino acids. V lost 1 base to trimming and J lost 2 bases; unmatched junction nucleotides: 7. The CDR3 sequence: CASSLYRGQPNYGYTF. CDR3 bases: TGTGCCAGCAGTTTATATCGGGGACAGCCCAACTATGGCTACACCTTC.

This clonotype has a count of ten or more. The chain links TRBV25-1 to TRBJ1-1, with TRBD1 as a possible D gene (5 bases). Germline lookup yields CDR1 MGHDK and CDR2 SYGVNS. The CDR3 covers 14 residues. The germline V and J ends were trimmed by 7 bases and 4 bases, with 16 bases remaining between them. This chain's CDR3 is CASTYGGVSTEAFF. The CDR3 DNA is TGTGCCAGCACCTACGGAGGGGTTAGCACTGAAGCTTTCTTT. Looking up the rest from reference TRBV25-1 and TRBJ1-1 gives the full variable domain: EADIYQTPRYLVIGTGKKITLECSQTMGHDKMYWYQQDPGMELHLIHYSYGVNSTEKGDLSSESTVSRIRTEHFPLTLESARPSHTSQYLCASTYGGVSTEAFFGQGTRLTVV.

The sample holds a few counts of this clonotype. The genes are TRBV5-1 and TRBJ1-6, with D unclear. V was clipped by 0 bases and J by 9 bases, with 7 bases between them. This CDR3 region has 13 residues. CDR1 SGHRS and CDR2 YFSETQ come from the germline V gene. The CDR3 is CASSLALRSPLHF. For the CDR3, the DNA is TGCGCCAGCAGCTTGGCCTTGCGTTCACCCCTCCACTTT.

The CDR3 DNA is TGCGCCAGCAGCTTGGGGGACAGGGGCACTGAAGCTTTCTTT. Translated, it gives CASSLGDRGTEAFF. The chain has TRBV5-1 and TRBJ1-1; TRBD1 agrees at 10 bases. The length of the CDR3 is 14 residues. Trimming cost V 0 bases and J 4 bases; bases outside gene matches: 0. CDR1 is SGHRS and CDR2 is YFSETQ in the germline V gene.

CDR3 in amino acids: CSAIGRQETQYF. CDR3 nucleotides: TGCAGTGCTATAGGGCGGCAAGAGACCCAGTACTTC. The rearrangement joins TRBV20-1 to TRBJ2-5; no reliable D call. The V gene's germline CDR1 is DFQATT and CDR2 SNEGSKA (reference sequence). There are 12 residues in the CDR3. V lost 4 bases, J lost 2 bases, and 8 bases lay in between.

This clonotype was picked up many times. The gene calls are TRBV6-2 or TRBV6-3 and TRBJ2-5; perhaps D is TRBD1 or TRBD2 (5 bases each). V was trimmed by 6 bases and J by 4 bases, leaving 9 bases between them. This CDR3 has 12 residues. Germline assignment: CDR1 MNHEY and CDR2 SVGEGT. CDR3 protein: CASRVGGETQYF. The CDR3 DNA reads TGTGCCAGCAGGGTTGGGGGAGAGACCCAGTACTTC.

This clonotype appeared many times. The chain joins TRBV20-1 to TRBJ1-2, with D possibly being TRBD1 (6 bases). This CDR3 has 13 amino acids. Germline loops: CDR1 DFQATT, CDR2 SNEGSKA (reference sequence). Trimming took off 3 bases at V and 4 bases at J, with 12 bases between the two ends. This CDR3 is CSASEDSLYGYTF. In nucleotides, the CDR3 is TGCAGTGCTAGTGAGGACAGCCTCTATGGCTACACCTTC.

The chain uses TRBV29-1 and TRBJ2-7; a possible D gene is TRBD1 (5 bases). CDR3 length: 11 amino acids. CDR1 is SQVTM and CDR2 is ANQGSEA in the germline V gene. Trimming stripped 3 bases from V and 5 bases from J, with 8 bases between. In nucleotides, the CDR3 is TGCAGCGTTGACCAGGGCGACGAGCAGTACTTC. The encoded protein is CSVDQGDEQYF.

This clonotype was seen at least ten times. The J gene is TRBJ2-7, the V gene TRBV11-2; the D call may be TRBD1 or TRBD2 (5 bases each). The CDR3 spans 14 residues. Germline CDR1 and CDR2: SGHAT and FQNNGV. Trimming removed 2 bases at V and 0 bases at J, with 8 bases between. CDR3 sequence reads: CASSLRGDSYEQYF. The CDR3 DNA reads TGTGCCAGCAGCTTAAGAGGGGACTCCTACGAGCAGTACTTC. The full variable domain, its missing parts supplied by reference TRBV11-2 and TRBJ2-7, is EAGVAQSPRYKIIEKRQSVAFWCNPISGHATLYWYQQILGQGPKLLIQFQNNGVVDDSQLPKDRFSAERLKGVDSTLKIQPAKLEDSAVYLCASSLRGDSYEQYFGPGTRLTVT.

Ten or more counts support this clonotype. This chain joins TRBV11-2 and TRBJ2-5, with D possibly being TRBD1 (6 bases). In germline, CDR1 is SGHAT, CDR2 FQNNGV. Trimming pared 4 bases from V and 8 bases from J, leaving 20 bases between. This CDR3 is built from 15 residues. The CDR3 protein is CASSSIRGMFPTQYF. The CDR3 region has the DNA TGTGCCAGCAGCTCCATTAGGGGGATGTTTCCCACCCAGTACTTC.

The rearrangement joins TRBV2 to TRBJ1-5; D is ambiguous. The CDR3 loop spans 15 amino acids. Trimming removed 5 bases at V and 6 bases at J, with 17 bases between. CDR1 is SNHLY, CDR2 FYNNEI, per germline. The CDR3 region has the DNA TGTGCCAGCAGTAGAAATACCCTGGAAGGTCAGCCCCAGCATTTT. Residues: CASSRNTLEGQPQHF. Full variable domain (remainder filled in from reference TRBV2 and TRBJ1-5): EPEVTQTPSHQVTQMGQEVILRCVPISNHLYFYWYRQILGQKVEFLVSFYNNEISEKSEIFDDQFSVERPDGSNFTLKIRSTKLEDSAMYFCASSRNTLEGQPQHFGDGTRLSIL.

V gene TRBV11-2 combines with J gene TRBJ1-5, with D hard to call. V was shortened by 5 bases and J by 0 bases, with 14 bases between the two germline ends. CDR1 and CDR2 from the germline V gene are SGHAT and FQNNGV. There are 16 residues in the CDR3. The CDR3 is CASSPVVSVSNQPQHF. The CDR3 region has the DNA TGTGCCAGCAGCCCGGTGGTCAGCGTTAGCAATCAGCCCCAGCATTTT.

This clonotype was seen at least ten times. V usage is TRBV25-1 and J usage is TRBJ2-5; 9 bases match TRBD2. The J segment lost 5 bases and the V segment lost 2 bases, leaving 0 bases of the junction unmatched. From germline, CDR1 is MGHDK and CDR2 SYGVNS. This CDR3 contains 13 residues. The CDR3 protein is CASSEAGGETQYF. The CDR3 bases are TGTGCCAGCAGTGAAGCGGGGGGGGAGACCCAGTACTTC.

This clonotype appeared many times. This chain joins TRBV15 and TRBJ1-1, with D perhaps matching TRBD1 (5 bases). V dropped 2 bases and J dropped 6 bases, with 10 bases sitting between them. CDR1 and CDR2 from the germline V gene are LNHNV and YYDKDF (reference sequence). This CDR3 region has 13 residues. DNA of the CDR3: TGTGCCACCAGCAGATCCAGGGCTGCTGAAGCTTTCTTT. Protein product: CATSRSRAAEAFF.